A selection of T cell receptor beta chains follows, all from one sample in a study of T cell changes during pregnancy in multiple sclerosis. Libraries were prepared by immunoSEQ multiplex PCR; TCRdb keeps only in-frame clonotypes and omits some of them. The sample contains about 80,000 clones, approximately 95% of which appear only once. The sequencing here drew on peripheral blood, taken in the second trimester of pregnancy. The receptors were sampled from a female donor in good health, enrolled as a control in a pregnancy study. Both conserved end residues are part of each CDR3. A D gene is named only where the DNA matches it firmly. A row's size may be missing; if present it is once, few, many or a size class.

abundance	v_gene	d_gene	j_gene	CDR3aa	CDR3nt
.	TRBV2	TRBD1	TRBJ2-3	CASSVQGAPTDTQYF	TGTGCCAGCAGCGTTCAGGGGGCTCCCACAGATACGCAGTATTTT
.	TRBV5-1	TRBD1	TRBJ2-1	CASSLDRGHNEQFF	TGCGCCAGCAGCTTGGACAGGGGGCACAATGAGCAGTTCTTC
.	TRBV6-4	TRBD2	TRBJ2-3	CASSLTSGSTDTQYF	TGTGCCAGCAGCTTGACTAGCGGTAGCACAGATACGCAGTATTTT
.	TRBV7-8	TRBD1	TRBJ2-3	CASSFGTAQDTQYF	TGTGCCAGCAGCTTTGGGACAGCTCAGGATACGCAGTATTTT
.	TRBV2	.	TRBJ2-7	CAIRSGRSYEQYF	TGTGCCATCAGGTCGGGGAGATCGTACGAGCAGTACTTC
.	TRBV7-8	TRBD2	TRBJ2-7	CASSWGGMDVARF	TGTGCCAGCAGCTGGGGGGGAATGGATGTCGCCCGTTTC
once	TRBV13	.	TRBJ2-3	CASSSSTSTDTQYF	TGTGCCAGCAGCTCTAGCACTAGCACAGATACGCAGTATTTT
.	TRBV6-6	TRBD1	TRBJ2-7	CASMSGGRSYEQYF	TGTGCCAGCATGTCAGGGGGAAGGTCCTACGAGCAGTACTTC
.	TRBV6-1	.	TRBJ2-1	CASRGVRTKNEQFF	TGTGCCAGCAGAGGAGTCCGGACAAAGAATGAGCAGTTCTTC
.	TRBV15	TRBD1	TRBJ2-2	CATSPRTGAGELFF	TGTGCCACCAGCCCCCGAACAGGGGCCGGGGAGCTGTTTTTT
.	TRBV30	TRBD2	TRBJ2-5	CAWTSGRTETQYF	TGTGCCTGGACTAGCGGGAGGACAGAGACCCAGTACTTC
.	TRBV4-1	.	TRBJ2-6	CASSPGGSSGANVLTF	TGCGCCAGCAGCCCAGGTGGATCGTCTGGGGCCAACGTCCTGACTTTC
.	TRBV28	TRBD2	TRBJ2-7	CASSPTGTISYEQYF	TGTGCCAGCAGCCCGACCGGGACTATCTCCTACGAGCAGTACTTC
.	TRBV28	.	TRBJ2-7	CASSAGITEQYF	TGTGCCAGCAGTGCCGGGATAACCGAGCAGTACTTC
once	TRBV7-8	.	TRBJ2-1	CASSTGAYNEQFF	TGTGCCAGCAGCACCGGGGCCTACAATGAGCAGTTCTTC
.	TRBV27	.	TRBJ2-3	CASSLGLRGDTQYF	TGTGCCAGCAGTTTAGGTCTCCGGGGAGATACGCAGTATTTT
.	TRBV19	.	TRBJ2-1	CACKTGSGQANEQFF	TGTGCCTGCAAAACAGGGTCAGGTCAGGCCAATGAGCAGTTCTTC
.	TRBV7-7	TRBD2	TRBJ2-3	CASSSLAGDSTDTQYF	TGTGCCAGCAGCTCTTTAGCGGGGGATAGCACAGATACGCAGTATTTT
.	TRBV27	TRBD2	TRBJ2-7	CASSLLARGSEQYF	TGTGCCAGCAGTTTATTGGCGCGGGGGTCCGAGCAGTACTTC
few	TRBV28	TRBD1	TRBJ1-4	CASRDRSNEKLFF	TGTGCCAGCAGGGACAGGTCTAATGAAAAACTGTTTTTT
.	TRBV5-1	.	TRBJ2-6	CASSLSAGANVLTF	TGCGCCAGCAGCCTTTCCGCTGGGGCCAACGTCCTGACTTTC
.	TRBV2	TRBD1	TRBJ2-1	CASNRDRGYNEQFF	TGTGCCAGCAATCGGGACAGGGGATACAATGAGCAGTTCTTC
.	TRBV7-6	TRBD1	TRBJ1-2	CASSLGQGKGGYTF	TGTGCCAGCAGCTTGGGACAGGGAAAAGGAGGCTACACCTTC
.	TRBV28	.	TRBJ2-7	CASSLESGRTSYEQYF	TGTGCCAGCAGTTTAGAGTCAGGGCGGACCTCCTACGAGCAGTACTTC
.	TRBV5-1	.	TRBJ2-7	CASSFLGLTSYEQYF	TGCGCCAGCAGCTTCCTGGGACTTACCTCCTACGAGCAGTACTTC
.	TRBV28	.	TRBJ2-3	CASSFFVRTERGTDTQYF	TGTGCCAGCAGTTTCTTCGTACGGACTGAACGGGGCACAGATACGCAGTATTTT
.	TRBV7-9	.	TRBJ1-1	CASSAQGQGGTEAFF	TGTGCCAGCAGCGCCCAGGGGCAGGGAGGGACTGAAGCTTTCTTT
.	TRBV19	TRBD1	TRBJ2-7	CASSTGQGREQYF	TGTGCCAGTAGTACGGGACAGGGGAGAGAGCAGTACTTC